This TCR beta chain appears in the sequencing data of a study of blood T cell repertoires in COVID-19. Per the original methods: Scientists estimated how many nucleated cells there were by amplifying reference gene primers. Only in-frame clones appear in the TCRdb table, and some are missing; sequencing was by immunoSEQ multiplex PCR. V and J calls and clone size are given by that table; D and trimming were obtained from the DNA. The sample carries roughly 90,000 clones, around 85% recorded once. The ends were cut back, 0 bases at V and 1 base at J, with 8 bases in the middle. This CDR3 spans 14 amino acids. Germline CDR1 SGHRS, CDR2 YFSETQ.

Source material: peripheral blood. The chain is built from TRBV5-1 and TRBJ2-7, with a weak D call TRBD2 (5 bases). This clonotype was obtained from a human donor in a cohort sampled during active COVID-19. The CDR3 spells CASSLVGGSYEQYF. The CDR3 DNA follows: TGCGCCAGCAGCTTGGTTGGAGGATCCTACGAGCAGTACTTC.